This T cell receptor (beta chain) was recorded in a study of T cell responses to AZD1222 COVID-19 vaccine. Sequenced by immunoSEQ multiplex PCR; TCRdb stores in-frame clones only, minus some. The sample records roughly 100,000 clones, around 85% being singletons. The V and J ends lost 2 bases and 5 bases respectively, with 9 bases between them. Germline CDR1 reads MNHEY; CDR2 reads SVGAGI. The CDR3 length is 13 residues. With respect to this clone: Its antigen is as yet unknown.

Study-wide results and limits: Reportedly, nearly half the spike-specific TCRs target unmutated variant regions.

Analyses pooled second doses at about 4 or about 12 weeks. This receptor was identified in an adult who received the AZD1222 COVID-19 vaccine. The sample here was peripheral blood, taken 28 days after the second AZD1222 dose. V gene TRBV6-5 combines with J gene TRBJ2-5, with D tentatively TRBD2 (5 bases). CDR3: CASSYVGGETQYF. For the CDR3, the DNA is TGTGCCAGCAGTTACGTCGGAGGTGAGACCCAGTACTTC.